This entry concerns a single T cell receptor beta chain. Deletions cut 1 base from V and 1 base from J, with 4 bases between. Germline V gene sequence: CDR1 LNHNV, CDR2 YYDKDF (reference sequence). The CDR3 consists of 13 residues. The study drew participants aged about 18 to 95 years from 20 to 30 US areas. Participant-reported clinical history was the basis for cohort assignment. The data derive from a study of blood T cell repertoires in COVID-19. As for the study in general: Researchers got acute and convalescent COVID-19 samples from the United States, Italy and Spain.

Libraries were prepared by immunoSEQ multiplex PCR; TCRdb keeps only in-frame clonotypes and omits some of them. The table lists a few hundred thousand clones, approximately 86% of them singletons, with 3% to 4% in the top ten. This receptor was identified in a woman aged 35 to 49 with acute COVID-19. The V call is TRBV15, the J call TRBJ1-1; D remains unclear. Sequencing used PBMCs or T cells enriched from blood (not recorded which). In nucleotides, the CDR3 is TGTGCCACCAGCAGAGCGAGGAACACTGAAGCTTTCTTT. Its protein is CATSRARNTEAFF. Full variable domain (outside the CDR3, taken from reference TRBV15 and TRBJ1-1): DAMVIQNPRYQVTQFGKPVTLSCSQTLNHNVMYWYQQKSSQAPKLLFHYYDKDFNNEADTPDNFQSRRPNTSFCFLDIRSPGLGDTAMYLCATSRARNTEAFFGQGTRLTVV.